The rows below give T cell receptor beta chains drawn from one sample of a study of blood T cell repertoires in COVID-19. Profiling relied on immunoSEQ multiplex PCR, and the TCRdb table lists in-frame clones only, not all of them. Seen here are fewer than 200,000 clones, roughly four fifths observed once, and the top ten hold 1.5% to 1.9%. The sequenced sample was peripheral blood. The receptors stem from a human donor in a cohort sampled during active COVID-19. The CDR3 runs from the conserved cysteine through the conserved F or W. A D gene is named only where the DNA matches it firmly. Clone sizes are given selectively: once, few, many, or a class where the clone is expanded.

clone size	D gene	V gene	J gene	CDR3 protein	CDR3 DNA
-	-	TRBV12-2	TRBJ1-2	CASRSGQIGRYGYTF	TGTGCAAGTCGCTCCGGACAGATCGGCAGGTATGGCTACACCTTC
-	-	TRBV15	TRBJ1-1	CATSRDSEAFF	TGTGCCACCAGCAGAGACAGTGAAGCTTTCTTT
-	TRBD1	TRBV6-2/TRBV6-3	TRBJ2-7	CASSLRDRVREQYF	TGTGCCAGCAGTCTCCGGGACAGGGTGCGCGAGCAGTACTTC
few	TRBD2	TRBV2	TRBJ2-2	CASKLTSGANTGELFF	TGTGCCAGCAAACTGACTAGCGGGGCGAACACCGGGGAGCTGTTTTTT
-	-	TRBV3-1/TRBV3-2	TRBJ2-7	CASSQLALTYEQYF	TGTGCCAGCAGCCAACTAGCGTTAACTTACGAGCAGTACTTC
-	-	TRBV5-8	TRBJ1-6	CASSLGAGWDNSPLHF	TGTGCCAGCAGCTTGGGTGCAGGCTGGGATAATTCACCCCTCCACTTT
-	TRBD2	TRBV10-2	TRBJ2-3	CASTGLAGAATSTDTQYF	TGCGCCAGCACCGGACTAGCGGGGGCCGCTACTAGCACAGATACGCAGTATTTT
-	TRBD1	TRBV27	TRBJ1-6	CASSPGTGWESPLHF	TGTGCCAGCAGCCCCGGGACAGGGTGGGAATCACCCCTCCACTTT
-	TRBD1	TRBV6-5	TRBJ2-2	CASSRQGASGGELFF	TGTGCCAGCTCCCGACAGGGGGCATCCGGCGGGGAGCTGTTTTTT
-	-	TRBV12-2	TRBJ2-5	CASRLGRAGGHCAETQYF	TGTGCAAGTCGCTTGGGAAGAGCGGGGGGGCATTGTGCTGAGACCCAGTACTTC
-	TRBD1	TRBV6-4	TRBJ2-5	CASSDPRGWWETQYF	TGTGCCAGCAGTGACCCCAGGGGGTGGTGGGAGACCCAGTACTTC
-	-	TRBV29-1	TRBJ2-7	CSVVRGASYEQYF	TGCAGCGTTGTACGGGGGGCCTCCTACGAGCAGTACTTC
-	-	TRBV4-3	TRBJ2-7	CASSQEGRRGRTYEQYF	TGCGCCAGCAGCCAAGAAGGGCGGCGGGGGCGGACCTACGAGCAGTACTTC
-	TRBD1	TRBV5-1	TRBJ1-5	CASSLTGEKQPQHF	TGCGCCAGCAGCTTGACAGGGGAGAAGCAGCCCCAGCATTTT
-	TRBD1	TRBV19	TRBJ1-5	CASSMLAGGKQPQHF	TGTGCCAGTAGTATGCTGGCAGGGGGCAAGCAGCCCCAGCATTTT
-	-	TRBV9	TRBJ2-7	CASSVGLGQGYEQYF	TGTGCCAGCAGCGTAGGTCTTGGGCAGGGCTACGAGCAGTACTTC
-	TRBD1	TRBV5-6	TRBJ2-7	CASSATGQVAYEQYF	TGTGCCAGCAGTGCTACGGGACAGGTCGCCTACGAGCAGTACTTC
-	-	TRBV7-2	TRBJ1-2	CASSLDGIYGYTF	TGTGCCAGCAGCCTAGACGGGATCTATGGCTACACCTTC
-	-	TRBV5-1	TRBJ2-7	CASSLAGSRSYEQYF	TGCGCCAGCAGCTTGGCCGGGAGTCGATCCTACGAGCAGTACTTC
-	TRBD1	TRBV6-1	TRBJ2-7	CASSEALGQGPTYEQYF	TGTGCCAGCAGTGAAGCCCTGGGACAGGGGCCTACCTACGAGCAGTACTTC
-	TRBD1	TRBV27	TRBJ1-5	CASKLTGVGQPQHF	TGTGCCAGCAAATTAACAGGGGTCGGCCAGCCCCAGCATTTT
-	-	TRBV9	TRBJ2-3	CASSPPTGFGTDTQYF	TGTGCCAGCAGCCCCCCAACGGGGTTCGGGACAGATACGCAGTATTTT
many	-	TRBV3-1/TRBV3-2	TRBJ1-1	CASSQRDYMNTEAFF	TGTGCCAGCAGCCAACGGGACTACATGAACACTGAAGCTTTCTTT
-	TRBD2	TRBV7-2	TRBJ2-3	CASRAGADTQYF	TGTGCCAGCAGAGCGGGAGCAGATACGCAGTATTTT
-	TRBD1	TRBV6-1	TRBJ1-4	CASSEYWGQVNEKLFF	TGTGCCAGCAGTGAATATTGGGGACAGGTCAATGAAAAACTGTTTTTT
-	-	TRBV19	TRBJ1-2	CASSPVPIYGYTF	TGTGCCAGTAGTCCGGTCCCAATCTATGGCTACACCTTC
-	-	TRBV28	TRBJ1-5	CASSLGDTGQPQHF	TGTGCCAGCAGTTTAGGGGACACGGGACAGCCCCAGCATTTT
-	TRBD1	TRBV13	TRBJ1-1	CASRLGQTNTEAFF	TGTGCCAGCAGGCTGGGACAGACGAACACTGAAGCTTTCTTT
-	-	TRBV7-2	TRBJ2-2	CASSSDKNTGELFF	TGTGCCAGCAGCTCGGACAAGAACACCGGGGAGCTGTTTTTT
-	TRBD2	TRBV18	TRBJ2-2	CASSPQSFGAGGGAGELFF	TGTGCCAGCTCACCACAAAGCTTCGGAGCGGGAGGAGGAGCCGGGGAGCTGTTTTTT
-	-	TRBV7-2	TRBJ1-2	CASSQRGGEINGYTF	TGTGCCAGCAGTCAGAGGGGGGGCGAAATCAATGGCTACACCTTC
-	TRBD2	TRBV7-3	TRBJ2-7	CASSLNGGAGVGEQYF	TGTGCCAGCAGCTTAAACGGTGGAGCGGGAGTAGGTGAGCAGTACTTC
-	TRBD1	TRBV2	TRBJ2-2	CASSHRRTGIGGELFF	TGTGCCAGCAGTCACCGACGGACAGGGATAGGCGGGGAGCTGTTTTTT
-	-	TRBV9	TRBJ2-2	CASSVGIGVGAGELFF	TGTGCCAGCAGCGTAGGAATCGGAGTCGGCGCCGGGGAGCTGTTTTTT
once	-	TRBV6-2/TRBV6-3	TRBJ2-7	CASSYRGGSYEQYF	TGTGCCAGCAGTTACCGTGGAGGGTCCTACGAGCAGTACTTC
-	-	TRBV7-2	TRBJ1-4	CASSSTGFATNEKLFF	TGTGCCAGCAGCTCTACAGGGTTTGCAACTAATGAAAAACTGTTTTTT
once	-	TRBV27	TRBJ2-7	CASSWLTRSSYEQYF	TGTGCCAGCAGTTGGCTGACTAGAAGCTCCTACGAGCAGTACTTC
-	TRBD2	TRBV19	TRBJ2-1	CASTPGGRGPYNEQFF	TGTGCCAGTACCCCGGGAGGGCGGGGGCCGTACAATGAGCAGTTCTTC
-	-	TRBV9	TRBJ2-7	CASSVNSQIYEQYF	TGTGCCAGCAGCGTAAATAGCCAGATCTACGAGCAGTACTTC
-	-	TRBV6-5	TRBJ2-5	CASSYTNRVQETQYF	TGTGCCAGCAGTTACACGAACAGGGTTCAAGAGACCCAGTACTTC
-	-	TRBV5-1	TRBJ2-7	CASSLGGFRAYEQYF	TGCGCCAGCAGCTTGGGGGGCTTCCGCGCCTACGAGCAGTACTTC
few	TRBD1	TRBV2	TRBJ2-2	CASWETGAPGELFF	TGTGCCAGCTGGGAGACAGGGGCGCCCGGGGAGCTGTTTTTT
-	TRBD1	TRBV10-1	TRBJ2-2	CASGGQGGTGELFF	TGCGCCAGCGGCGGACAGGGTGGTACCGGGGAGCTGTTTTTT
-	TRBD1	TRBV18	TRBJ1-2	CASSHPLQGNYGYTF	TGTGCCAGCTCACACCCGTTACAGGGGAACTATGGCTACACCTTC
once	-	TRBV6-2/TRBV6-3	TRBJ2-7	CASSRQTYEQYF	TGTGCCAGCAGTCGACAGACCTACGAGCAGTACTTC
-	-	TRBV5-1	TRBJ2-1	CASSLQGGSNNEQFF	TGCGCCAGCAGCTTGCAGGGAGGTTCGAACAATGAGCAGTTCTTC
-	TRBD2	TRBV24-1	TRBJ2-1	CATSDLGLAGNNEQFF	TGTGCCACCAGTGATTTGGGCCTAGCGGGGAACAATGAGCAGTTCTTC
few	TRBD2	TRBV28	TRBJ2-1	CASSTTSGAYNEQFF	TGTGCCAGCAGTACGACTAGCGGGGCCTACAATGAGCAGTTCTTC
few	-	TRBV6-5	TRBJ1-1	CASISTGVNTEAFF	TGTGCCAGCATCTCGACAGGCGTGAACACTGAAGCTTTCTTT
once	TRBD2	TRBV24-1	TRBJ2-1	CATSDLTSGSYNEQFF	TGTGCCACCAGTGATCTGACTAGCGGGAGTTACAATGAGCAGTTCTTC
-	-	TRBV28	TRBJ1-6	CASSPRNSPLHF	TGTGCCAGCAGTCCGCGGAATTCACCCCTCCACTTT
-	-	TRBV19	TRBJ1-5	CASSADSPGEPQHF	TGTGCCAGTAGTGCAGACAGTCCGGGTGAGCCCCAGCATTTT
once	TRBD1	TRBV7-2	TRBJ1-5	CASSLNQGAGQPQHF	TGTGCCAGCAGCTTAAATCAGGGGGCGGGTCAGCCCCAGCATTTT
-	TRBD2	TRBV11-1	TRBJ2-7	CASSPAGGAGNEQYF	TGTGCCAGCAGCCCCGCGGGGGGGGCTGGGAACGAGCAGTACTTC
-	TRBD1	TRBV7-9	TRBJ1-5	CASSLAGGDGQPQHF	TGTGCCAGCAGCTTAGCAGGGGGCGATGGGCAGCCCCAGCATTTT
once	-	TRBV5-1	TRBJ1-6	CASSLVQGNSPLHF	TGCGCCAGCAGCTTGGTACAGGGAAATTCACCCCTCCACTTT
-	TRBD2	TRBV29-1	TRBJ2-1	CSVFSSGRLGEQFF	TGCAGCGTTTTTTCTAGCGGGAGATTGGGTGAGCAGTTCTTC
-	-	TRBV19	TRBJ1-2	CASSFTGQNYGYTF	TGTGCCAGTAGTTTTACGGGACAAAACTATGGCTACACCTTC
-	-	TRBV19	TRBJ2-7	CASSVDSYSYEQYF	TGTGCCAGTAGTGTAGACTCGTACTCCTACGAGCAGTACTTC